The 18 T cell receptor beta chains listed next were all sequenced from one sample in a study of T cell responses to AZD1222 COVID-19 vaccine. TCRdb's table, derived via immunoSEQ multiplex PCR, lists solely in-frame clones and lacks some. The sample includes 98,000 or so clones, approximately 89% of them seen just once. Sample: peripheral blood, taken on day 0 of MenACWY control vaccination. Receptors originate from an adult in good health.

This clone showed up just a few times. The rearrangement links TRBV6-5 to TRBJ2-2, with 7 nucleotides matching TRBD1. The CDR3 spans 13 residues. The V gene end was trimmed by 6 bases and the J gene end by 4 bases; junction bases not matched to a gene: 2. CDR1 is MNHEY, CDR2 SVGAGI, per germline. The CDR3 bases are TGTGCCAGCAGCAACAGGGGCACCGGGGAGCTGTTTTTT. This encodes CASSNRGTGELFF.

The J gene is TRBJ2-7, the V gene TRBV11-2; 9 nucleotides line up with TRBD2. The CDR3 extends over 13 amino acids. The germline gives CDR1 SGHAT, CDR2 FQNNGV. V shed 6 bases and J 3 bases; nucleotides not matched to a gene: 3. The CDR3 loop is CASRGGGGYEQYF. CDR3 DNA sequence: TGTGCCAGCAGAGGCGGGGGGGGCTACGAGCAGTACTTC.

This clone was picked up one time. The genes are TRBV7-9 and TRBJ1-2, with D perhaps TRBD1 (6 bases). The germline V gene has CDR1 SEHNR and CDR2 FQNEAQ (reference sequence). The CDR3 sequence is 14 residues long. V was shortened by 0 bases and J by 4 bases, with 9 bases between the two germline ends. CDR3 protein: CASSLAGGGYGYTF. The DNA for the CDR3 is TGTGCCAGCAGCTTAGCGGGGGGCGGCTATGGCTACACCTTC.

With respect to this clone: The same CDR3 can be traced to other DNA sequences in this sample. This chain links TRBV5-1 with TRBJ1-2; D remains unclear. The CDR3 loop spans 14 amino acids. CDR1 SGHRS and CDR2 YFSETQ come from the germline V gene. Trimming removed 0 bases at V and 0 bases at J, with 6 bases between. The CDR3 region is CASSLEGSNYGYTF. The CDR3, as DNA: TGCGCCAGCAGCTTGGAGGGTTCTAACTATGGCTACACCTTC.

A single count supports this clone. The V gene is TRBV2, the J gene TRBJ2-3; D gene uncertain. Germline lookup yields CDR1 SNHLY and CDR2 FYNNEI. The CDR3 runs to 14 residues. V dropped 7 bases and J dropped 4 bases, with 15 bases sitting between them. CDR3: CASTRKGSPDTQYF. The CDR3 bases are TGTGCCAGCACCCGAAAGGGTTCGCCAGATACGCAGTATTTT.

The rearrangement uses TRBV27 and TRBJ2-7, with D possibly called TRBD1 or TRBD2 (5 bases each). Looked up from germline, CDR1 is MNHEY and CDR2 is SMNVEV (reference sequence). V was clipped by 0 bases and J by 6 bases, with 9 bases between them. The CDR3 covers 13 residues. CDR3 sequence reads: CASSLSGTLEQYF. The CDR3, as DNA: TGTGCCAGCAGTTTATCAGGGACCCTCGAGCAGTACTTC.

CDR3 in amino acids: CASSHDRSSYEQYF. The DNA for the CDR3 is TGTGCCAGCAGCCATGACAGGTCCTCCTACGAGCAGTACTTC. V gene TRBV3-1 (or the pseudogene TRBV3-2) combines with J gene TRBJ2-7, with D possibly being TRBD1 (6 bases). The germline CDR1 and CDR2 sequences are LGHDT and YNNKEL (reference sequence). This CDR3 contains 14 residues. Trimming removed 3 bases at V and 0 bases at J, with 9 bases between.

This clone appeared a single time. CDR3 DNA sequence: TGTGCCAGCACACGGGGGGGCGTAGAGACCCAGTACTTC. Its translation: CASTRGGVETQYF. V is TRBV7-2 and J is TRBJ2-5, with TRBD2 matching 8 bases. Germline V gives CDR1 SGHTA, CDR2 FQGNSA. The CDR3 extends over 13 amino acids. J lost 4 bases, V lost 7 bases, and 5 bases had no gene match.

The chain is built from TRBV30 and TRBJ2-1, with D possibly being TRBD2 (5 bases). Between the trimmed V and J ends, which lost 1 base and 10 bases, there was a span of 14 bases. The CDR3 contains 13 residues. Germline CDR1 reads GTSNPN; CDR2 reads SVGIG (reference sequence). The CDR3 loop is CAWSGTHLGEQFF. CDR3 in DNA: TGTGCCTGGAGTGGGACTCACCTCGGGGAGCAGTTCTTC.

V gene TRBV9 combines with J gene TRBJ1-6; 11 positions match TRBD1. The CDR3 is made up of 17 amino acids. Germline values: CDR1 SGDLS, CDR2 YYNGEE. The V segment lost 4 bases and the J segment 6 bases; nucleotides outside the gene matches: 9. Here the CDR3 reads CASSPTDRGLSNSPLHF. DNA of the CDR3: TGTGCCAGCAGCCCAACGGACAGGGGGCTTTCTAATTCACCCCTCCACTTT.

This chain joins TRBV10-3 and TRBJ2-7; 9 positions agree with TRBD2. The V gene's germline CDR1 is ENHRY and CDR2 SYGVKD. After removal of 6 bases from V and 4 bases from J, the junction contained 4 bases not matched to a gene. The CDR3 totals 13 residues. In DNA, the CDR3 is TGTGCCATCAGGCCCCTAGCGGGGTACGAGCAGTACTTC. Protein sequence: CAIRPLAGYEQYF.

CDR3 amino acids: CASSLGFGNQPQHF. Here the CDR3 DNA reads TGTGCCAGCAGCTTGGGGTTCGGGAATCAGCCCCAGCATTTT. The chain carries TRBV7-8 and TRBJ1-5, with D unresolved. Per the germline V gene, CDR1 is SGHVS and CDR2 is FQNEAQ. Trimming took 3 bases from V and 4 from J, leaving 10 bases between them. The CDR3 consists of 14 residues.

V usage is TRBV4-1 and J usage is TRBJ1-1; D uncertain. The germline V and J ends were trimmed by 4 bases and 3 bases, with 9 bases remaining between them. Germline values: CDR1 MGHRA, CDR2 YSYEKL. This CDR3 is 13 amino acids long. The CDR3 DNA follows: TGCGCCAGCAGCCCTTCAGTTTACACTGAAGCTTTCTTT. Protein: CASSPSVYTEAFF.

The chain couples TRBV7-9 to TRBJ1-1; unclear D gene. Looked up from germline, CDR1 is SEHNR and CDR2 is FQNEAQ (reference sequence). The CDR3 is 11 residues long. With 3 bases removed from V and 8 bases from J, the gap between germline ends came to 7 bases. DNA of the CDR3: TGTGCCAGCAGCTTCGATCGCGAAGCTTTCTTT. Translation gives CASSFDREAFF.

The V gene is TRBV6-2 or TRBV6-3, the J gene TRBJ2-7, with a possible D match to TRBD1 (6 bases). V shed 3 bases and J shed 1 base, with 10 bases lying between them. The CDR3 totals 14 residues. CDR1 and CDR2 (germline): MNHEY, SVGEGT. The CDR3 sequence: CASSYNRDSYEQYF. In nucleotides, the CDR3 is TGTGCCAGCAGTTATAACAGGGATTCCTACGAGCAGTACTTC.

The chain employs TRBV7-3 and TRBJ1-1; D is uncertain. This CDR3 is 14 amino acids long. Germline lookup yields CDR1 SGHTA and CDR2 FQGTGA. The V and J ends lost 3 bases and 0 bases respectively, with 8 bases between them. The CDR3 region has the DNA TGTGCCAGCAGCTTCACACTTCTGAACACTGAAGCTTTCTTT. Translation: CASSFTLLNTEAFF.

V gene TRBV29-1 combines with J gene TRBJ1-2, with a possible D match to TRBD1 (6 bases). Germline-derived CDR1 and CDR2 are SQVTM and ANQGSEA. This CDR3 contains 14 residues. Trimming stripped 2 bases from V and 4 bases from J, with 14 bases between. In nucleotides, the CDR3 is TGCAGCGTTGAAAGGACAGAACAGGGCTATGGCTACACCTTC. It codes for CSVERTEQGYGYTF.

This clone turned up a few times. The rearrangement joins TRBV30 to TRBJ1-6; TRBD1 might be the D (5 bases). CDR1 and CDR2 from the germline V gene are GTSNPN and SVGIG (reference sequence). The V end lost 0 bases, the J end lost 7 bases, and 13 bases lay between the germline ends. This CDR3 is built from 15 residues. This chain's CDR3 is CAWSVLVGENSPLHF. The CDR3 DNA sequence: TGTGCCTGGAGTGTACTGGTGGGGGAAAATTCACCCCTCCACTTT.